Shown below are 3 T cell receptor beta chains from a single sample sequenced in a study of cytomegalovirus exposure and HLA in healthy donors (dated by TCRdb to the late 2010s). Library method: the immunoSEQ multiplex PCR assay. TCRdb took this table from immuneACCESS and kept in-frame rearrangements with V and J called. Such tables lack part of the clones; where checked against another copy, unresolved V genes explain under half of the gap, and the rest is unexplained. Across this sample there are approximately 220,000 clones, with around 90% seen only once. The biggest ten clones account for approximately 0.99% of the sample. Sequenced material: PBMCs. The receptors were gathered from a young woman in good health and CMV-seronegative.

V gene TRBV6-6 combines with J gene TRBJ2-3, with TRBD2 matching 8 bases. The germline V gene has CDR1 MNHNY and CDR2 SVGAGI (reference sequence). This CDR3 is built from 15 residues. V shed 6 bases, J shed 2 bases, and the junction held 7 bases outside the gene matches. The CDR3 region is CASRTLAGTTDTQYF. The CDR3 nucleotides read TGTGCCAGCAGAACGTTAGCGGGAACCACAGATACGCAGTATTTT.

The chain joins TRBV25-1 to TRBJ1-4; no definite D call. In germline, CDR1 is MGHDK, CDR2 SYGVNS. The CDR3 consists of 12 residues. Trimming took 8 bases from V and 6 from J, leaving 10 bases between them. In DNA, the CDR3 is TGTGCCAGCCGAGGCATTGATGAAAAACTGTTTTTT. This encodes CASRGIDEKLFF.

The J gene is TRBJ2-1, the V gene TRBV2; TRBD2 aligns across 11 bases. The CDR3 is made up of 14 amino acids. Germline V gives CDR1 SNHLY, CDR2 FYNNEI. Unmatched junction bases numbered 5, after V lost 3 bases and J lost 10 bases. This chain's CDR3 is CASSDLLAGVEQFF. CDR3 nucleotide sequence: TGTGCCAGCAGTGATTTACTAGCGGGAGTAGAGCAGTTCTTC.